Listed below are T cell receptor beta chains from one sample, sequenced in a study of Ad26.COV2.S vaccination and SARS-CoV-2 variants. Assay: immunoSEQ multiplex PCR; the TCRdb copy retains only in-frame clones and omits some. The sample lists fewer than 800,000 clones, more than 80% occurring once. The specimen was peripheral blood, collected in a trial of Ad26.COV2.S vaccine versus placebo. These receptors all come from a person aged 18-65 years who received the Ad26.COV2.S COVID-19 vaccine or a placebo. CDR3s include the opening cysteine and the closing phenylalanine or tryptophan. The D gene is left open where the match is weak. Rows may omit the clone size; those that give it use once, few, many or a size class.

clone_size d_call j_call v_call cdr3_aa cdr3_nt
once TRBD1 TRBJ2-7 TRBV19 CASSPSTGVHAYEQYF TGTGCCAGTAGTCCCTCGACAGGGGTCCATGCCTACGAGCAGTACTTC
. . TRBJ2-7 TRBV7-3 CASSPGQTYEQYF TGTGCCAGCAGCCCCGGACAGACCTACGAGCAGTACTTC
. TRBD1 TRBJ2-1 TRBV13 CASSLTGNRNEQFF TGTGCCAGCAGCTTGACAGGGAACAGAAATGAGCAGTTCTTC
. . TRBJ1-1 TRBV6-6 CASSSASLNTEAFF TGTGCCAGCAGCTCGGCATCCTTGAACACTGAAGCTTTCTTT
. . TRBJ1-2 TRBV4-1 CASSQVTPGYYGYTF TGCGCCAGCAGCCAAGTAACGCCGGGATACTATGGCTACACCTTC
once . TRBJ2-7 TRBV25-1 CASRGGATLFNYEQYF TGTGCCAGCAGAGGGGGGGCAACCCTATTCAACTACGAGCAGTACTTC
. . TRBJ2-7 TRBV5-1 CASSRDGQILYEQYF TGCGCCAGCAGCCGGGACGGACAGATCCTCTACGAGCAGTACTTC
. TRBD1 TRBJ1-1 TRBV29-1 CSVAGTGVSFNTEAFF TGCAGCGTAGCCGGGACAGGGGTTTCCTTTAACACTGAAGCTTTCTTT
once . TRBJ2-1 TRBV18 CASSPSGLSYNEQFF TGTGCCAGCTCACCCTCGGGGCTTTCCTACAATGAGCAGTTCTTC
many TRBD2 TRBJ2-5 TRBV5-1 CASSLGTSGGQETQYF TGCGCCAGCAGCTTGGGGACTAGCGGGGGTCAAGAGACCCAGTACTTC
. . TRBJ2-3 TRBV21-1 CASSKARRTGDYTDTQYF TGTGCCAGCAGCAAAGCGCGTCGGACAGGGGACTACACAGATACGCAGTATTTT
once TRBD1 TRBJ2-3 TRBV25-1 CASSEIRTGSTDTQYF TGTGCCAGCAGCGAGATTAGGACAGGCAGCACAGATACGCAGTATTTT
. . TRBJ2-1 TRBV24-1 CATSDSGQRSEQFF TGTGCCACCAGTGATTCCGGACAACGTAGTGAGCAGTTCTTC